Below are 13 T cell receptor beta chains sequenced from a single sample in a study of T cell responses to AZD1222 COVID-19 vaccine. The method was immunoSEQ multiplex PCR; TCRdb's version includes in-frame clones alone and lacks a portion of them. The sample carries 100,000 to 120,000 clones, 85% to 95% recorded once. The source material was peripheral blood, sampled on day 0 of AZD1222 vaccination. These receptors were collected from an adult in good health.

The genes are TRBV5-1 and TRBJ1-5, with 8 bases aligning to TRBD1. Germline trimming cut 3 bases from V and 10 bases from J; bases unmatched to any gene: 9. Germline assignment: CDR1 SGHRS and CDR2 YFSETQ. The CDR3 has 14 residues. Here the CDR3 reads CASSSTDRGGPQHF. The CDR3 DNA reads as TGCGCCAGCAGCTCCACCGACAGGGGAGGTCCCCAGCATTTT.

DNA of the CDR3: TGTGCCAGCAGTGCCGGGACTAGCGGTTATAATGAGCAGTTCTTC. This sequence encodes CASSAGTSGYNEQFF. The chain combines TRBV2 with TRBJ2-1; 11 nucleotides agree with TRBD2. V was clipped by 4 bases and J by 7 bases; unmatched bases: 6. Germline loops: CDR1 SNHLY, CDR2 FYNNEI. CDR3 size: 15 residues.

The chain is built from TRBV9 and TRBJ2-1; maybe TRBD2 (5 bases). The CDR3 is made up of 12 amino acids. Germline lookup yields CDR1 SGDLS and CDR2 YYNGEE. Trimming removed 2 bases from V and 7 bases from J, with 7 bases in between. The CDR3 DNA sequence: TGTGCCAGCAGCGTCGAGGGTAATGAGCAGTTCTTC. As protein: CASSVEGNEQFF.

The J gene is TRBJ2-6, the V gene TRBV6-5; D unclear. Germline V gene sequence: CDR1 MNHEY, CDR2 SVGAGI. This CDR3 has 13 residues. Trimming took 7 bases from V and 0 from J, leaving 4 bases between them. CDR3 nucleotide sequence: TGTGCCAGCACCGGCTCTGGGGCCAACGTCCTGACTTTC. It yields the protein CASTGSGANVLTF.

The rearrangement joins TRBV19 to TRBJ1-2; no clear D. The CDR3 contains 12 residues. Trimming left V 6 bases short and J 0 bases short, with 5 bases between. The germline V gene has CDR1 LNHDA and CDR2 SQIVND (reference sequence). The CDR3 sequence is CASSLPNYGYTF. DNA of the CDR3: TGTGCCAGTAGCCTCCCTAACTATGGCTACACCTTC. The full variable domain, with the rest looked up from reference TRBV19 and TRBJ1-2, is DGGITQSPKYLFRKEGQNVTLSCEQNLNHDAMYWYRQDPGQGLRLIYYSQIVNDFQKGDIAEGYSVSREKKESFPLTVTSAQKNPTAFYLCASSLPNYGYTFGSGTRLTVV.

This chain joins TRBV5-4 and TRBJ2-7, with a tentative D call TRBD1 (6 bases). Germline V CDR1 and CDR2: SGHNT, YYREEE (reference sequence). V lost 4 bases, J lost 0 bases, and 8 bases lay in between. The CDR3 totals 13 residues. The DNA of the CDR3 is TGTGCCAGCAGCCAGGGGATCTCCTACGAGCAGTACTTC. This translates into CASSQGISYEQYF.

The chain carries TRBV21-1 and TRBJ1-1; the table's TRBD1 call for D was not verified on the DNA. TRBV21-1 is designated a pseudogene. The CDR3 extends over 17 amino acids. The CDR3 DNA is TGTGCCAGCAGCAAACGGGCAGGGCAGTCTCCGAACACTGAAGCTTTCTTT. Encoded protein: CASSKRAGQSPNTEAFF.

The V and J genes are TRBV18 and TRBJ2-1; TRBD2 matches 10 bases. Trimming removed 5 bases from V and 3 bases from J; junction bases left unmatched: 4. Looked up from germline, CDR1 is KGHSH and CDR2 is LQKENI. CDR3 length: 15 residues. CDR3 residues: CASSYSGGDYNEQFF. CDR3 DNA sequence: TGTGCCAGCTCATACAGCGGGGGGGACTACAATGAGCAGTTCTTC. The entire variable domain, with the rest obtained from reference TRBV18 and TRBJ2-1, is as follows: NAGVMQNPRHLVRRRGQEARLRCSPMKGHSHVYWYRQLPEEGLKFMVYLQKENIIDESGMPKERFSAEFPKEGPSILRIQQVVRGDSAAYFCASSYSGGDYNEQFFGPGTRLTVL.

Comment on this clone: Distinct nucleotide sequences in the sample also encode this CDR3. The chain combines TRBV27 with TRBJ1-5; possibly TRBD1 for D (6 bases). The CDR3 totals 15 residues. Trimming removed 3 bases from V and 2 bases from J, with 11 bases in between. CDR1 is MNHEY, CDR2 SMNVEV, per germline (reference sequence). The CDR3 DNA reads as TGTGCCAGCAGTTTGGGGGGGCTGGGCAATCAGCCCCAGCATTTT. Translated, it gives CASSLGGLGNQPQHF.

The V gene is TRBV6-4, the J gene TRBJ1-1, with TRBD1 matching 7 bases. Unmatched junction bases numbered 3, after V lost 5 bases and J lost 3 bases. CDR3 length: 13 residues. Looked up from germline, CDR1 is MRHNA and CDR2 is SNTAGT. CDR3 protein: CASSQGEYTEAFF. The DNA of the CDR3 is TGTGCCAGCAGTCAGGGGGAGTACACTGAAGCTTTCTTT.

The rearrangement links TRBV18 to TRBJ1-6, with D unresolved. CDR3 size: 14 residues. V was cut by 2 bases and J by 7 bases, with 9 bases left in between. Looked up from germline, CDR1 is KGHSH and CDR2 is LQKENI. For the CDR3, the DNA is TGTGCCAGCTCACCAGCGAACGGGAATTCACCCCTCCACTTT. It encodes CASSPANGNSPLHF.

The J gene is TRBJ1-3, the V gene TRBV28; D not certain. The CDR3 is made up of 16 amino acids. The germline V gene has CDR1 MDHEN and CDR2 SYDVKM. Trimming pared 5 bases from V and 0 bases from J, leaving 14 bases between. The CDR3 protein is CASSAPDGRSGNTIYF. DNA of the CDR3: TGTGCCAGCAGTGCCCCAGATGGACGCTCTGGAAACACCATATATTTT.

The chain employs TRBV2 and TRBJ1-1, with D unclear. The germline V gene has CDR1 SNHLY and CDR2 FYNNEI. V lost 5 bases, J lost 1 base, and 14 bases lay in between. The CDR3 length is 15 residues. The CDR3, as DNA: TGTGCCAGCAGTCCCAACGGGCGAACGAACACTGAAGCTTTCTTT. Translated: CASSPNGRTNTEAFF.